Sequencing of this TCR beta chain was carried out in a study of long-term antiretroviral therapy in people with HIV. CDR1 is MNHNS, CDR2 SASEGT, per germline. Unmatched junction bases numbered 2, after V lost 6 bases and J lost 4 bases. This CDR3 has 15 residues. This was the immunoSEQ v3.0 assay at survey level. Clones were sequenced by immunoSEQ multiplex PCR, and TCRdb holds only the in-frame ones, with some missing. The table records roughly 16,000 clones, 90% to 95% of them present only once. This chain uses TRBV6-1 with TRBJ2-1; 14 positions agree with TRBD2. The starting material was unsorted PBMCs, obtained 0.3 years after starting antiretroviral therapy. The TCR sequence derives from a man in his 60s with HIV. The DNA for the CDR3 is TGTGCCAGCAGGACTAGCGGGGGGGTATACAATGAGCAGTTCTTC. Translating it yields CASRTSGGVYNEQFF.